The T cell receptor beta chain under discussion was sequenced for a study of molecular identifiers for immune sequencing clone quantification. The CDR3 has 15 residues. Trimming left V 0 bases short and J 6 bases short, with 12 bases between. Germline V gives CDR1 MGHRA, CDR2 YSYEKL. Overall study findings and caveats: Effector cells had over 97% of their molecules in clones above 20 RNA copies, while naive cells had under 1%.

Concerning this clonotype itself: Its target is not known. This sequence may be a read error, since a much larger clone differs from it by one base.

Listed TCR primers and previously described methods were used for bulk TCR libraries. TCRdb processed the PCR reads anew with MiXCR; each CDR3 protein has one entry. Of approximately 500,000 distinct CDR3 sequences listed, about 20% are singletons. The specimen sequenced was naive CD8+ T cells from blood, with Jurkat cell RNA spiked in. Subset given: FACS-sorted CD8+CD4-CCR7+CD45RA+ naive T cells. This sequence was found in a human donor in good health. Some libraries in this study had Jurkat cell RNA spiked in. The chain employs TRBV4-1 and TRBJ1-5; D is possibly TRBD1 (6 bases). CDR3 nucleotide sequence: TGCGCCAGCAGCCAAGAAGCCAGGGGCTGTCAGCCCCAGCATTTT. This sequence encodes CASSQEARGCQPQHF.